Reported below is one T cell receptor beta chain. Its antigen is not identified. The table came from immunoSEQ multiplex PCR; TCRdb's copy has only in-frame clones and leaves some out. The repertoire consists of 1,500 or so clones, with approximately 18% occurring once and the leading ten covering 8% to 11%. In germline, CDR1 is LGHNT, CDR2 FRNRAP. With 0 bases removed from V and 2 bases from J, the gap between germline ends came to 16 bases. The CDR3 covers 18 residues. This sample is part of a study of T cells in localized non-small cell lung cancer. General observations from the study: Heterogeneity cannot be ruled out, as sequencing used one tumor region only.

The rearrangement joins TRBV12-5 to TRBJ2-2; the D call may be TRBD1 or TRBD2 (5 bases each). This clonotype was obtained from a male donor aged 60 or over with stage I lung adenocarcinoma. The specimen was lung tumor tissue, collected before any cancer treatment. The CDR3 loop reads CASGLVLDGTVNTGELFF. The CDR3 DNA reads TGTGCTAGTGGTTTGGTACTGGATGGGACGGTAAACACCGGGGAGCTGTTTTTT.